This TCR beta chain was sequenced in a study of cytomegalovirus exposure and HLA in healthy donors. This PCR relied on a set of 60 Vbeta primers and 13 Jbeta primers. Method: immunoSEQ multiplex PCR; TCRdb's copy keeps in-frame clones and lacks some. The sample has under 250,000 clones; over 60% are singletons. The germline V gene encodes CDR1 SGHRS and CDR2 YFSETQ. V was clipped by 0 bases and J by 6 bases, with 7 bases between them. CDR3 size: 12 residues. The chain links TRBV5-1 to TRBJ2-7; D perhaps matches TRBD2 (5 bases). The specimen sequenced was PBMCs. This clonotype was obtained from a male donor in good health and CMV-seronegative. Here the CDR3 reads CASSLVGVEQYF. The CDR3 nucleotides are TGCGCCAGCAGCTTGGTCGGGGTCGAGCAGTACTTC.